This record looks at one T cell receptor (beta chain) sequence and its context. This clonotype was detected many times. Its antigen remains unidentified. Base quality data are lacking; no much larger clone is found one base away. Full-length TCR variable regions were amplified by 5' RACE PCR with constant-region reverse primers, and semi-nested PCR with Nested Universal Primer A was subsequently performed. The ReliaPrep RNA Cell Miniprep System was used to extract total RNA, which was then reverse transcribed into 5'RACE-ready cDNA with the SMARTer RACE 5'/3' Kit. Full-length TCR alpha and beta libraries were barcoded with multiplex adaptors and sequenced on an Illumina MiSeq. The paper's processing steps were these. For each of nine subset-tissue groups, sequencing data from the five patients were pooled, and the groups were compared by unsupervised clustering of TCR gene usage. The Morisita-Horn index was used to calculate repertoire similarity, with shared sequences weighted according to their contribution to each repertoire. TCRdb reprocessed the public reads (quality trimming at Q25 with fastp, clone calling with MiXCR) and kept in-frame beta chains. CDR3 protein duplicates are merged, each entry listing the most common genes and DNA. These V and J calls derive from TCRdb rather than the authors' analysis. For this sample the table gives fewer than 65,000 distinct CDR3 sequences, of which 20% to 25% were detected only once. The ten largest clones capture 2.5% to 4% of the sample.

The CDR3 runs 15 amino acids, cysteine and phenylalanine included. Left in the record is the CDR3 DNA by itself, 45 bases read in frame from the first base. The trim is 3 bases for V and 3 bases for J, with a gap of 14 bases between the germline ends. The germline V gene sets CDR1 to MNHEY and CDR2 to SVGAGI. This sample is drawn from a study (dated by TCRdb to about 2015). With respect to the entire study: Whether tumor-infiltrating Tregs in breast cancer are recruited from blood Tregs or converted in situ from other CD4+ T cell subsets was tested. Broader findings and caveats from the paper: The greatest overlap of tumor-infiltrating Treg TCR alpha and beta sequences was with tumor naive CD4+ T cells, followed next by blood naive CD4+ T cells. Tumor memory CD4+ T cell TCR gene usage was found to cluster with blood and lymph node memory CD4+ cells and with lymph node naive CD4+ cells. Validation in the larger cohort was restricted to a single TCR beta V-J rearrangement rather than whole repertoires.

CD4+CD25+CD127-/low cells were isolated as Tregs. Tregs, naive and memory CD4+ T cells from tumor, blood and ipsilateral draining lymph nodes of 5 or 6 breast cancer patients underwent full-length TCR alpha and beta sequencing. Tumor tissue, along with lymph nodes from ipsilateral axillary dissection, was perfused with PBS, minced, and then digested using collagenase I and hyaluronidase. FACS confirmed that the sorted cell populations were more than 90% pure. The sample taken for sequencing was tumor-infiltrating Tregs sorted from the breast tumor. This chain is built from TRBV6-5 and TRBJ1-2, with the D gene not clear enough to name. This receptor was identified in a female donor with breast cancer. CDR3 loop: CASSYSGFSDYGYTF. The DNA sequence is TGTGCCAGCAGTTATTCCGGGTTTAGTGACTATGGCTACACCTTC.